This T cell receptor (beta chain) originates from a study of human T cells and chemical hapten exposure. Study summary: Throughout a study of approximately 25 weeks, patients underwent weekly scalp administration of diphenylcyclopropenone doses. The patient population, which was mostly female, had alopecia areata, totalis or universalis.

Study-wide findings and caveats: Compared with pre-sensitization or healthy control sets, expanded TCRs clustered more.

This clonotype was observed a handful of times. The antigen remains undetermined. TCRdb reprocessed the RACE reads with MiXCR, giving one entry per CDR3 protein. Here the sample spans over 95,000 distinct CDR3 sequences, 9.5% to 15% being singletons. Trimming left V 0 bases short and J 3 bases short, with 15 bases between. CDR1 is DFQATT and CDR2 is SNEGSKA in the germline V gene (reference sequence). The CDR3 runs to 16 residues. Time point reported: patch test 1, 2 weeks after DPC sensitization. Treatment denoted: therapeutic diphenylcyclopropenone sensitization with weekly scalp DPC. The TCR sequence derives from a woman aged 40 to 55 with alopecia areata. Some clones in this sample may be carry-over from other donors' samples. Sample: whole blood, taken in connection with sensitization to the hapten diphenylcyclopropenone (DPC). The chain has TRBV20-1 and TRBJ1-5; no reliable D call. The CDR3 protein is CSARDLVMGYNQPQHF. CDR3 bases: TGCAGTGCTAGAGATCTTGTAATGGGGTACAATCAGCCCCAGCATTTT.